The 3 T cell receptor beta chains below were found in one sample sequenced in a study of graft-versus-host responses after intestinal transplantation. Generated by immunoSEQ multiplex PCR, the TCRdb table keeps only in-frame clones and is missing some. The profile shows over 70,000 clones, over 80% of them singletons. Their cognate antigens are unknown. Sequences were derived from unstimulated CD8+ T cells sorted from spleen or lymph node cells, sampled before intestinal transplant. These receptors all come from a human donor who received an intestinal transplant.

This clone appeared a few times. The chain employs TRBV10-1 and TRBJ2-1; no clear D gene. Germline values: CDR1 WNHNN, CDR2 SYGVQD (reference sequence). The CDR3 loop spans 12 amino acids. Trimming pared 4 bases from V and 4 bases from J, leaving 5 bases between. Written as DNA, the CDR3 is TGCGCCAGCAGTGCCACGTACAATGAGCAGTTCTTC. It translates to CASSATYNEQFF.

The table lists this clone with a count of one. For the CDR3, the DNA is TGTGCCAGCAGTCAGACAGGGGGCCAAGAGACCCAGTACTTC. It yields the protein CASSQTGGQETQYF. The chain uses TRBV7-9 and TRBJ2-5, with TRBD1 matching over 9 bases. This CDR3 is 14 amino acids long. Trimming removed 6 bases from V and 1 base from J; junction bases left unmatched: 3. Looked up from germline, CDR1 is SEHNR and CDR2 is FQNEAQ (reference sequence).

J is TRBJ1-5 and V is TRBV27; maybe TRBD1 (6 bases). The germline V and J ends were trimmed by 5 bases and 1 base, with 9 bases remaining between them. CDR1 MNHEY and CDR2 SMNVEV come from the germline V gene (reference sequence). This CDR3 has 14 residues. The CDR3: CASSPGQSNQPQHF. The CDR3 DNA follows: TGTGCCAGCAGTCCCGGACAGAGCAATCAGCCCCAGCATTTT.